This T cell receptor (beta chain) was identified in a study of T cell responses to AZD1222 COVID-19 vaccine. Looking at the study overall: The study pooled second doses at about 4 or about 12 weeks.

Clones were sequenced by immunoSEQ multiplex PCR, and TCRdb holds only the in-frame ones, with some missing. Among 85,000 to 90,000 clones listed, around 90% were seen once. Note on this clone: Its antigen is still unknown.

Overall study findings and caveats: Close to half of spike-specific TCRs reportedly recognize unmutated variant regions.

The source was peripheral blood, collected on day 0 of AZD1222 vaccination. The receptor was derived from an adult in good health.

The CDR3 nucleotides read TGTGCCAGCAGCCAACTAGCGGGAGAGAGGTCTGAGCAGTTCTTC. Amino acid sequence: CASSQLAGERSEQFF. V usage is TRBV6-2 or TRBV6-3 and J usage is TRBJ2-1, with 11 bases that match TRBD2. Germline V gives CDR1 MNHEY, CDR2 SVGEGT. V lost 6 bases and J lost 9; bases outside the gene matches: 10. The CDR3 covers 15 residues.